One and the same sample provided the 26 T cell receptor beta chains below, sequenced in a study of read filtering for tumor transcriptome and immune sequencing. From 400 to 450 ng of RNA, a library with molecular barcoded alpha/delta and beta/gamma adaptors was made. TCRdb re-analysed the reads in MiXCR, keeping a single row per CDR3 protein. The table records tens of thousands of distinct CDR3 sequences, approximately 12% of them present only once. Sample: a population of CD138-negative cells sorted from bone marrow. These receptors all stem from a donor over 35 with multiple myeloma.

This clonotype occurred a few times. A much larger clone differs from this one at a single base, so this may be a read error. CDR3 nucleotides: TGTGCCAGCTCCTCAGGGACCACCGGGGAGCTGTTTTTT. Translated, it gives CASSSGTTGELFF. The chain links TRBV28 to TRBJ2-2; the D gene could be TRBD1 or TRBD2 (5 bases each). CDR3 length: 13 residues. Germline V lookup: CDR1 MDHEN, CDR2 SYDVKM. V was pared by 8 bases and J by 4 bases, with 11 bases between.

This clonotype was seen many times. J is TRBJ2-7 and V is TRBV2, with D unresolved. In germline, CDR1 is SNHLY, CDR2 FYNNEI. The length of the CDR3 is 11 residues. Trimming removed 1 base at V and 7 bases at J, with 5 bases between. CDR3 in amino acids: CASSEVGEQYF. The DNA for the CDR3 is TGTGCCAGCAGTGAAGTCGGGGAGCAGTACTTC.

Many counts were recorded for this clonotype. CDR3 sequence: CSGQGYNEQFF. The CDR3 DNA sequence: TGCAGTGGACAGGGCTACAATGAGCAGTTCTTC. This chain connects TRBV20-1 to TRBJ2-1; 7 nucleotides match TRBD1. The CDR3 totals 11 residues. V dropped 7 bases and J dropped 3; count of bases not matched to a gene: 0. CDR1 and CDR2 (germline): DFQATT, SNEGSKA (reference sequence).

Regarding this clonotype: It differs at one base from a far larger clone, so likely a read error. The gene calls are TRBV6-5 and TRBJ2-1; 8 bases match TRBD2. V shed 3 bases and J 3 bases; nucleotides not matched to a gene: 7. This CDR3 region has 16 residues. CDR1 and CDR2 from the germline V gene are MNHEY and SVGAGI. CDR3 region: CASSYTGGTLYNEQFF. CDR3 sequence (DNA): TGTGCCAGCAGTTATACGGGAGGGACACTCTACAATGAGCAGTTCTTC.

In its sample, this clonotype was seen many times. The chain employs TRBV20-1 and TRBJ1-1; TRBD1 is a possible D gene (5 bases). The CDR3 runs 14 residues. V dropped 1 base and J dropped 4 bases, with 13 bases sitting between them. The V gene's germline CDR1 is DFQATT and CDR2 SNEGSKA (reference sequence). The CDR3 coding sequence is TGCAGTGCTAGAGTAATTGGACACAGCACTGAAGCTTTCTTT. Its protein product is CSARVIGHSTEAFF.

There are many counts of this clonotype. The rearrangement links TRBV6-2 or TRBV6-3 to TRBJ2-3; the D gene could be TRBD1 or TRBD2 (5 bases each). Trimming took 6 bases from V and 1 from J, leaving 11 bases between them. From germline, CDR1 is MNHEY and CDR2 SVGEGT. The CDR3 runs 14 residues. The CDR3 protein is CASRGDRGTDTQYF. CDR3 nucleotides: TGTGCCAGCAGGGGGGATCGGGGCACAGATACGCAGTATTTT.

This clonotype was recorded many times. This chain joins TRBV3-1 and TRBJ2-7; D unresolved. Trimming took off 4 bases at V and 2 bases at J, with 9 bases between the two ends. The CDR3 is 13 residues long. Germline values: CDR1 LGHDT, CDR2 YNNKEL (reference sequence). In DNA form, the CDR3 reads TGTGCCAGCAGCCCACACAATACCTACGAGCAGTACTTC. Its protein is CASSPHNTYEQYF.

As to this clonotype: With a far larger clone one base away, a read error is the likely cause. The V gene is TRBV6-5, the J gene TRBJ2-1; 7 nucleotides match TRBD1. V trimming: 11 bases; J trimming: 4 bases; junction bases outside the gene matches: 8. Germline loops: CDR1 MNHEY, CDR2 SVGAGI. This CDR3 spans 13 amino acids. For the CDR3, the DNA is TGTGCCGGCAAGGGACAGCCTTACAATGAGCAGTTCTTC. Translation: CAGKGQPYNEQFF.

Remarks on this clonotype: It differs at one base from a far larger clone, so likely a read error. V and J are TRBV7-3 and TRBJ2-1; unclear D gene. Germline V gene sequence: CDR1 SGHTA, CDR2 FQGTGA. V was pared by 8 bases and J by 9 bases, with 17 bases between. There are 13 residues in the CDR3. The CDR3 nucleotides read TGTGCCAGCCAAGGGCCTAGGTTGGGTGAGCAGTTCTTC. Encoded protein: CASQGPRLGEQFF.

This clonotype has a count of ten or more. The rearrangement joins TRBV2 to TRBJ1-1; D unclear. The germline gives CDR1 SNHLY, CDR2 FYNNEI. The CDR3 consists of 13 residues. Trimming shortened V by 8 bases and J by 9 bases, and 19 bases separated the two germline ends. The CDR3 reads CASALSVGAKAFF. Here the CDR3 DNA reads TGTGCCAGCGCTCTAAGCGTGGGAGCTAAAGCTTTCTTT. Looking up the rest from reference TRBV2 and TRBJ1-1 gives the full variable domain: EPEVTQTPSHQVTQMGQEVILRCVPISNHLYFYWYRQILGQKVEFLVSFYNNEISEKSEIFDDQFSVERPDGSNFTLKIRSTKLEDSAMYFCASALSVGAKAFFGQGTRLTVV.

This clonotype is categorized as medium-sized (0.01 to 0.1%). The chain combines TRBV5-1 with TRBJ2-1; D unclear. The germline gives CDR1 SGHRS, CDR2 YFSETQ. The CDR3 consists of 13 residues. V was clipped by 0 bases and J by 7 bases, with 8 bases between them. CDR3 protein: CASSLVITNEQFF. CDR3 bases: TGCGCCAGCAGCTTGGTAATTACAAATGAGCAGTTCTTC.

This clonotype was seen ten or more times. This CDR3 reads CASSPPSMGNEQFF. CDR3 nucleotides: TGTGCCAGCAGCCCCCCTAGTATGGGAAATGAGCAGTTCTTC. The gene calls are TRBV7-2 and TRBJ2-1; no clear D gene. V was trimmed by 5 bases and J by 7 bases, leaving 15 bases between them. Germline V lookup: CDR1 SGHTA, CDR2 FQGNSA. This CDR3 has 14 amino acids.

This clonotype has a count of ten or more. In nucleotides, the CDR3 is TGTGCCAGCAGGAAGCCGGGACCGAACACTGAAGCTTTCTTT. This sequence encodes CASRKPGPNTEAFF. V gene TRBV7-9 combines with J gene TRBJ1-1; a weak D match, TRBD1 (5 bases). The germline V gene encodes CDR1 SEHNR and CDR2 FQNEAQ (reference sequence). This CDR3 contains 14 residues. Trimming left V 6 bases short and J 1 base short, with 12 bases between.

This clonotype was observed many times. The chain uses TRBV29-1 and TRBJ1-1, with 7 bases identical to TRBD1. With V trimmed by 8 bases and J by 0 bases, 15 bases remained unmatched. The CDR3 has 16 residues. Germline CDR1 is SQVTM and CDR2 is ANQGSEA. The CDR3 loop is CSIPGGGGGLNTEAFF. Here the CDR3 DNA reads TGCAGCATCCCTGGAGGTGGAGGGGGCTTGAACACTGAAGCTTTCTTT.

This clonotype occurred many times. This chain links TRBV19 with TRBJ1-5; perhaps TRBD1 as D (5 bases). CDR1 is LNHDA, CDR2 SQIVND, per germline (reference sequence). Trimming removed 2 bases from V and 3 bases from J, with 11 bases in between. The CDR3 totals 15 residues. In DNA form, the CDR3 reads TGTGCCAGTAGTATATCGGGACGGATCAATCAGCCCCAGCATTTT. Its protein product is CASSISGRINQPQHF.

This clonotype was observed at least ten times. This chain uses TRBV6-2 or TRBV6-3 with TRBJ2-7; D is undetermined. V lost 4 bases and J 7 bases, leaving 11 bases between the germline ends. CDR3 length: 12 amino acids. CDR1 is MNHEY, CDR2 SVGEGT, per germline. CDR3: CASSFYRREQYF. CDR3 DNA: TGTGCCAGCAGTTTCTATAGAAGAGAGCAGTACTTC.

There are many counts of this clonotype. The chain combines TRBV7-2 with TRBJ2-1; 9 nucleotides match TRBD1. CDR1 and CDR2 (germline): SGHTA, FQGNSA. V lost 4 bases, J lost 9 bases, and 10 bases stayed unmatched. The CDR3 has 15 residues. The CDR3 sequence: CASSSLTGGYAEQFF. The CDR3 DNA reads TGTGCCAGCAGCTCCCTGACAGGGGGGTATGCTGAGCAGTTCTTC.

The rearrangement uses TRBV6-5 and TRBJ2-1; D unclear. Trimming removed 2 bases at V and 9 bases at J, with 8 bases between. Germline V gene data show CDR1 as MNHEY and CDR2 as SVGAGI. The CDR3 runs to 12 residues. The CDR3 reads CASSYQSGEQFF. CDR3 DNA sequence: TGTGCCAGCAGTTACCAGTCCGGTGAGCAGTTCTTC.

This clonotype turned up a few times. Just one base apart from a much larger clone, this may be a read error. The V call is TRBV6-2 or TRBV6-3, the J call TRBJ2-3; 11 bases match TRBD2. In germline, CDR1 is MNHEY, CDR2 SVGEGT. The V gene end was trimmed by 5 bases and the J gene end by 0 bases; junction bases not matched to a gene: 1. This CDR3 contains 15 residues. The DNA for the CDR3 is TGTGCCAGCAGTCGACTAGCGGGAAGCACAGATACGCAGTATTTT. Amino acid sequence: CASSRLAGSTDTQYF.

Ten or more counts support this clonotype. This chain uses TRBV5-1 with TRBJ1-4; 7 bases line up with TRBD1. V trimming: 3 bases; J trimming: 7 bases; junction bases outside the gene matches: 9. Per the germline V gene, CDR1 is SGHRS and CDR2 is YFSETQ. The CDR3 loop spans 15 amino acids. In nucleotides, the CDR3 is TGCGCCAGCAGCTGGGGCGACAGGGACCGTGAAAAACTGTTTTTT. Protein: CASSWGDRDREKLFF.

A note on this clonotype: Sequence at one end of the junction differs from germline and may be a read error. The chain links TRBV5-1 to TRBJ2-3, with 14 bases matching TRBD2. CDR3 size: 15 residues. CDR1 and CDR2 from the germline V gene are SGHRS and YFSETQ. The CDR3 is CAGVLGTSGRDSQYF. The CDR3 nucleotides read TGCGCCGGCGTCCTCGGGACTAGCGGGAGAGATTCGCAGTATTTT.

At least ten counts were recorded for this clonotype. The chain uses TRBV4-3 and TRBJ1-2; D is uncertain. CDR1 is LGHNA and CDR2 is YSLEER in the germline V gene. Trimming cost V 3 bases and J 0 bases, with 11 bases left between them. The CDR3 runs to 15 residues. Written as DNA, the CDR3 is TGCGCCAGCAGCCAGTACTCAGGTGCTAACTATGGCTACACCTTC. Protein: CASSQYSGANYGYTF.

Note on this clonotype: This is likely an artifact of a read error, given a far larger clone one base away. CDR3 nucleotides: TGTGCCACCAATTTTGACAGGGGAAATGAGCAGTTCTTC. It encodes CATNFDRGNEQFF. V is TRBV10-2 and J is TRBJ2-1; 8 positions agree with TRBD1. Germline-derived CDR1 and CDR2 are WSHSY and SAAADI. This CDR3 is 13 amino acids long.

This chain connects TRBV29-1 to TRBJ1-1; TRBD1 might be the D (6 bases). This CDR3 comprises 10 residues. The V end lost 4 bases, the J end lost 10 bases, and 10 bases lay between the germline ends. The germline V gene encodes CDR1 SQVTM and CDR2 ANQGSEA. For the CDR3, the DNA is TGCAGCGTTGTCGGGGGCGTAGCTTTCTTT. The encoded protein is CSVVGGVAFF.

The chain has TRBV6-5 and TRBJ2-7, with 9 bases identical to TRBD1. CDR1 and CDR2 from the germline V gene are MNHEY and SVGAGI. This CDR3 region has 14 residues. Trimming at V came to 6 bases and at J to 2 bases, leaving 5 bases not matched to a gene. The CDR3 protein is CASRFGQGPYEQYF. The CDR3 DNA follows: TGTGCCAGCAGATTTGGACAGGGGCCCTACGAGCAGTACTTC.

The rearrangement joins TRBV27 to TRBJ2-7, with TRBD1 matching 8 bases. The V gene end was trimmed by 4 bases and the J gene end by 4 bases; junction bases not matched to a gene: 12. CDR3 length: 16 residues. Per the germline V gene, CDR1 is MNHEY and CDR2 is SMNVEV (reference sequence). The CDR3 loop reads CASSSIPGQESYEQYF. In DNA form, the CDR3 reads TGTGCCAGCAGTTCGATACCGGGACAGGAAAGTTACGAGCAGTACTTC.